This T cell receptor beta chain derives from a study of Graves' ophthalmopathy and Graves' hyperthyroidism. V trimming: 4 bases; J trimming: 2 bases; junction bases outside the gene matches: 7. Per germline, CDR1 SGHNT and CDR2 YYREEE (reference sequence). This CDR3 spans 16 amino acids. RNA served as the template for amplifying TCR beta CDR3 regions. Second-round multiplex PCR came after first-round RT-PCR with HTBI primers. TCRdb re-derived calls from the multiplex PCR reads in MiXCR, one entry per CDR3 protein. The repertoire consists of some 47,000 distinct CDR3 sequences, with 50% occurring once and the leading ten covering roughly a quarter. Regarding this clonotype: Its antigen is still unknown.

Study results and caveats: Sensitivity of approximately 88% and specificity of almost 83% were achieved when a 13-signature model separated ophthalmopathy from stable hyperthyroidism. Among thyroid clonotypes expanded above 0.001 frequency, most also appeared in blood.

Sequenced material: peripheral blood. This sequence originates from an adult man with Graves' ophthalmopathy. This sequence joins TRBV5-4 and TRBJ2-5; 11 bases map to TRBD2. The CDR3 nucleotides are TGTGCCAGCAGCCAACTCCGGACTAGCGGGCAAGAGACCCAGTACTTC. Translated: CASSQLRTSGQETQYF.